Detailed here is one T cell receptor (beta chain). Its antigen is not identified. The entry originates in a study of Graves' ophthalmopathy and Graves' hyperthyroidism. Overall study context: Samples of peripheral blood were obtained at initial diagnosis, prior to treatment of any kind.

RNA transcripts provided the template for amplifying TCR beta CDR3 regions. An initial RT-PCR round employing HTBI primers preceded a second-round multiplex PCR. Each CDR3 protein is one row after TCRdb ran MiXCR on the multiplex PCR reads. The sample has about 240,000 distinct CDR3 sequences; around 50% are singletons. Overall study results and limits: Most thyroid clonotypes with frequency above 0.001 were detected in blood too.

The germline V gene has CDR1 SGDLS and CDR2 YYNGEE. CDR3 length: 15 amino acids. This clonotype was obtained from an adult man with Graves' ophthalmopathy. The J gene is TRBJ2-7, the V gene TRBV9, with D uncertain. The end of the DNA fits TRBJ2-1 better, so the J call may be wrong. The sample was peripheral blood. The CDR3 DNA sequence: TGTGCCAGCAGTGGACCGTCAAGCTCCTACAATGAGCAGTTCTTC. It specifies CASSGPSSSYNEQFF.